These T cell receptor beta chains were read from a single sample in a study of shared clonotypes between healthy human individuals. Method: immunoSEQ multiplex PCR; TCRdb's copy keeps in-frame clones and lacks some. The sample records about 820,000 clones, around 93% being singletons. Sample: naive CD8+ T cells sorted from blood. The receptor set was obtained from a man aged 30 to 45 in good health. The CDR3 runs from the conserved cysteine through the conserved F or W. The order of the fields is V gene, clone size, J gene, D gene, CDR3 protein, CDR3 DNA. The D gene is left open where the match is weak. Clone size appears in some rows only: once, few, many, or a class for an expanded clone.

v_gene: TRBV6-1; abundance: .; j_gene: TRBJ2-1; d_gene: TRBD1; CDR3aa: CASNDRGSYNEQFF; CDR3nt: TGTGCCAGCAATGACAGGGGTTCCTACAATGAGCAGTTCTTC
v_gene: TRBV5-4; abundance: .; j_gene: TRBJ2-7; d_gene: TRBD2; CDR3aa: CASSIIAGGWSYEQYF; CDR3nt: TGTGCCAGCAGCATAATAGCGGGAGGGTGGTCCTACGAGCAGTACTTC
v_gene: TRBV11-2; abundance: .; j_gene: TRBJ2-1; d_gene: TRBD1; CDR3aa: CASSLGTGGINEQFF; CDR3nt: TGTGCCAGCAGCTTAGGGACAGGGGGCATCAATGAGCAGTTCTTC
v_gene: TRBV27; abundance: .; j_gene: TRBJ2-7; d_gene: TRBD2; CDR3aa: CASSLRLPGLAGPYEQYF; CDR3nt: TGTGCCAGCAGTTTACGGTTACCGGGACTAGCGGGCCCCTACGAGCAGTACTTC
v_gene: TRBV6-4; abundance: .; j_gene: TRBJ2-3; d_gene: .; CDR3aa: CASSEGTQSTDTQYF; CDR3nt: TGTGCCAGCAGTGAGGGGACACAAAGCACAGATACGCAGTATTTT
v_gene: TRBV27; abundance: .; j_gene: TRBJ2-5; d_gene: .; CDR3aa: CASSSFGDRGKETQYF; CDR3nt: TGTGCCAGCAGCTCGTTTGGGGACCGGGGCAAAGAGACCCAGTACTTC
v_gene: TRBV7-8; abundance: .; j_gene: TRBJ2-1; d_gene: .; CDR3aa: CASSPSLEQAYNEQFF; CDR3nt: TGTGCCAGCAGCCCGAGTCTAGAGCAGGCGTACAATGAGCAGTTCTTC
v_gene: TRBV19; abundance: .; j_gene: TRBJ2-1; d_gene: TRBD1; CDR3aa: CASSIIGQGMSAQFF; CDR3nt: TGTGCCAGTAGTATAATCGGACAGGGCATGTCGGCCCAGTTCTTC
v_gene: TRBV7-9; abundance: .; j_gene: TRBJ1-1; d_gene: .; CDR3aa: CASSSGGRTEAFF; CDR3nt: TGTGCCAGCAGCTCCGGGGGGCGCACTGAAGCTTTCTTT
v_gene: TRBV7-2; abundance: .; j_gene: TRBJ2-1; d_gene: .; CDR3aa: CASSPTNEQFF; CDR3nt: TGTGCCAGCAGCCCCACAAATGAGCAGTTCTTC
v_gene: TRBV5-5; abundance: .; j_gene: TRBJ2-1; d_gene: .; CDR3aa: CASSLRYNEQFF; CDR3nt: TGTGCCAGCAGCTTGCGGTACAATGAGCAGTTCTTC
v_gene: TRBV27; abundance: .; j_gene: TRBJ2-3; d_gene: TRBD1; CDR3aa: CASSQRWTGGTDTQYF; CDR3nt: TGTGCCAGCAGTCAACGCTGGACAGGGGGAACAGATACGCAGTATTTT
v_gene: TRBV5-1; abundance: .; j_gene: TRBJ1-2; d_gene: .; CDR3aa: CASSLGGSGQDGYTF; CDR3nt: TGCGCCAGCAGCCTCGGAGGAAGCGGGCAGGATGGCTACACCTTC
v_gene: TRBV29-1; abundance: .; j_gene: TRBJ1-1; d_gene: .; CDR3aa: CSVESMNTEAFF; CDR3nt: TGCAGCGTTGAATCAATGAACACTGAAGCTTTCTTT
v_gene: TRBV5-1; abundance: once; j_gene: TRBJ1-1; d_gene: TRBD1; CDR3aa: CASSPHRTGTVLFEAFF; CDR3nt: TGCGCCAGCAGTCCGCACCGTACCGGGACAGTATTATTCGAAGCTTTCTTT
v_gene: TRBV14; abundance: .; j_gene: TRBJ2-3; d_gene: .; CDR3aa: CASSHPGTRATDTQYF; CDR3nt: TGTGCCAGCAGCCATCCCGGGACCCGAGCCACAGATACGCAGTATTTT
v_gene: TRBV9; abundance: .; j_gene: TRBJ2-7; d_gene: TRBD1; CDR3aa: CASSVGTGDYEQYF; CDR3nt: TGTGCCAGCAGCGTGGGGACAGGGGACTACGAGCAGTACTTC
v_gene: TRBV13; abundance: .; j_gene: TRBJ2-3; d_gene: TRBD1; CDR3aa: CASRKAGGFTDTQYF; CDR3nt: TGTGCCAGCAGGAAAGCAGGGGGTTTTACAGATACGCAGTATTTT
v_gene: TRBV4-3; abundance: .; j_gene: TRBJ2-2; d_gene: TRBD1; CDR3aa: CASGLRDRGYTGELFF; CDR3nt: TGCGCCAGCGGTCTACGTGACAGGGGTTATACCGGGGAGCTGTTTTTT
v_gene: TRBV4-3; abundance: .; j_gene: TRBJ2-7; d_gene: .; CDR3aa: CASSHLYEQYF; CDR3nt: TGCGCCAGCAGCCACCTCTACGAGCAGTACTTC
v_gene: TRBV27; abundance: .; j_gene: TRBJ2-7; d_gene: .; CDR3aa: CASSFGSGVEQYF; CDR3nt: TGTGCCAGCAGTTTCGGGTCAGGGGTCGAGCAGTACTTC
v_gene: TRBV14; abundance: .; j_gene: TRBJ2-1; d_gene: TRBD2; CDR3aa: CASSQLAGGRNEQFF; CDR3nt: TGTGCCAGCAGCCAACTAGCGGGAGGTCGGAATGAGCAGTTCTTC
v_gene: TRBV29-1; abundance: .; j_gene: TRBJ2-7; d_gene: TRBD2; CDR3aa: CSVELPSGSYEQYF; CDR3nt: TGCAGCGTTGAATTGCCTAGCGGTTCCTACGAGCAGTACTTC
v_gene: TRBV14; abundance: once; j_gene: TRBJ2-1; d_gene: .; CDR3aa: CASSRGPAWENAYNEQFF; CDR3nt: TGTGCCAGCAGCCGAGGCCCCGCCTGGGAAAATGCCTACAATGAGCAGTTCTTC
v_gene: TRBV6-1; abundance: .; j_gene: TRBJ2-7; d_gene: .; CDR3aa: CASGVRSIYEQYF; CDR3nt: TGTGCCAGCGGGGTGCGGAGTATCTACGAGCAGTACTTC
v_gene: TRBV4-1; abundance: .; j_gene: TRBJ2-7; d_gene: TRBD1; CDR3aa: CASSQATPGQSYEQYF; CDR3nt: TGCGCCAGCAGCCAAGCCACGCCGGGACAGAGCTACGAGCAGTACTTC
v_gene: TRBV28; abundance: once; j_gene: TRBJ2-7; d_gene: TRBD1; CDR3aa: CASSHTDRAYYEQYF; CDR3nt: TGTGCCAGCAGCCATACCGACAGGGCCTACTACGAGCAGTACTTC
v_gene: TRBV5-6; abundance: .; j_gene: TRBJ2-7; d_gene: TRBD2; CDR3aa: CASSLAGLAGVEQYF; CDR3nt: TGTGCCAGCAGCTTGGCGGGACTAGCGGGAGTCGAGCAGTACTTC
v_gene: TRBV7-7; abundance: .; j_gene: TRBJ2-7; d_gene: .; CDR3aa: CASSLKAGAAYEQYF; CDR3nt: TGTGCCAGCAGCTTAAAGGCAGGGGCAGCCTACGAGCAGTACTTC
v_gene: TRBV5-8; abundance: .; j_gene: TRBJ2-5; d_gene: TRBD1; CDR3aa: CASRFRGVWPTQTGTETQYF; CDR3nt: TGTGCCAGCAGGTTCCGTGGAGTTTGGCCAACCCAGACAGGGACGGAGACCCAGTACTTC
v_gene: TRBV4-1; abundance: .; j_gene: TRBJ2-1; d_gene: TRBD1; CDR3aa: CASSQALSGTETYNEQFF; CDR3nt: TGCGCCAGCAGCCAAGCCTTGTCCGGGACAGAGACCTACAATGAGCAGTTCTTC
v_gene: TRBV7-9; abundance: .; j_gene: TRBJ1-3; d_gene: TRBD1; CDR3aa: CASSSQGGSGNTIYF; CDR3nt: TGTGCCAGCAGCTCACAGGGGGGCTCTGGAAACACCATATATTTT
v_gene: TRBV4-3; abundance: once; j_gene: TRBJ2-7; d_gene: .; CDR3aa: CASSQDRQEKVGEQYF; CDR3nt: TGCGCCAGCAGCCAAGATCGGCAGGAAAAAGTAGGTGAGCAGTACTTC
v_gene: TRBV29-1; abundance: .; j_gene: TRBJ2-1; d_gene: TRBD2; CDR3aa: CSVRTPRRERDIQSSYNEQFF; CDR3nt: TGCAGCGTTCGGACTCCCCGGAGGGAGCGGGATATACAGAGCTCCTACAATGAGCAGTTCTTC
v_gene: TRBV2; abundance: once; j_gene: TRBJ2-5; d_gene: .; CDR3aa: CASRYSWETQYF; CDR3nt: TGTGCCAGCAGGTACAGCTGGGAGACCCAGTACTTC
v_gene: TRBV27; abundance: once; j_gene: TRBJ2-3; d_gene: .; CDR3aa: CASKDGYGGQTDTQYF; CDR3nt: TGTGCCAGCAAAGATGGTTACGGGGGGCAGACAGATACGCAGTATTTT
v_gene: TRBV30; abundance: .; j_gene: TRBJ2-1; d_gene: .; CDR3aa: CAWTSGDIGYNEQFF; CDR3nt: TGTGCCTGGACCAGCGGGGACATCGGCTACAATGAGCAGTTCTTC
v_gene: TRBV29-1; abundance: once; j_gene: TRBJ2-1; d_gene: TRBD2; CDR3aa: CSGEGLAGNYNEQFF; CDR3nt: TGCAGCGGAGAAGGACTAGCGGGGAATTACAATGAGCAGTTCTTC
v_gene: TRBV27; abundance: .; j_gene: TRBJ2-1; d_gene: .; CDR3aa: CASSRGNNDEQFF; CDR3nt: TGTGCCAGCTCCCGGGGGAACAATGATGAGCAGTTCTTC
v_gene: TRBV6-5; abundance: .; j_gene: TRBJ2-2; d_gene: TRBD2; CDR3aa: CASSSGLAANTGELFF; CDR3nt: TGTGCCAGCAGTTCGGGACTAGCGGCGAACACCGGGGAGCTGTTTTTT
v_gene: TRBV11-2; abundance: .; j_gene: TRBJ2-7; d_gene: TRBD1; CDR3aa: CASSGEGGVGYEQYF; CDR3nt: TGTGCCAGCAGCGGGGAAGGGGGCGTCGGCTACGAGCAGTACTTC
v_gene: TRBV7-2; abundance: .; j_gene: TRBJ2-7; d_gene: TRBD2; CDR3aa: CASSLEMSSGGYEQYF; CDR3nt: TGTGCCAGCAGCTTAGAGATGTCTAGCGGAGGCTACGAGCAGTACTTC
v_gene: TRBV7-6; abundance: .; j_gene: TRBJ2-7; d_gene: TRBD2; CDR3aa: CASSFQPGLAAYEQYF; CDR3nt: TGTGCCAGCAGCTTCCAACCGGGACTAGCGGCATACGAGCAGTACTTC
v_gene: TRBV7-2; abundance: .; j_gene: TRBJ2-7; d_gene: .; CDR3aa: CASSPGDRQYF; CDR3nt: TGTGCCAGCAGCCCCGGTGACCGACAGTACTTC
v_gene: TRBV4-1; abundance: .; j_gene: TRBJ2-7; d_gene: .; CDR3aa: CASSQVRAGYEQYF; CDR3nt: TGCGCCAGCAGCCAAGTTAGGGCCGGCTACGAGCAGTACTTC
v_gene: TRBV19; abundance: .; j_gene: TRBJ1-5; d_gene: .; CDR3aa: CASSPPEQTNQPQHF; CDR3nt: TGTGCCAGTTCCCCTCCCGAACAGACTAATCAGCCCCAGCATTTT
v_gene: TRBV27; abundance: .; j_gene: TRBJ2-1; d_gene: .; CDR3aa: CASSFNNEQFF; CDR3nt: TGTGCCAGCAGTTTTAACAATGAGCAGTTCTTC
v_gene: TRBV4-1; abundance: .; j_gene: TRBJ2-2; d_gene: TRBD2; CDR3aa: CASSSRLAGGGELFF; CDR3nt: TGCGCCAGCAGCAGCAGACTAGCGGGAGGGGGGGAGCTGTTTTTT